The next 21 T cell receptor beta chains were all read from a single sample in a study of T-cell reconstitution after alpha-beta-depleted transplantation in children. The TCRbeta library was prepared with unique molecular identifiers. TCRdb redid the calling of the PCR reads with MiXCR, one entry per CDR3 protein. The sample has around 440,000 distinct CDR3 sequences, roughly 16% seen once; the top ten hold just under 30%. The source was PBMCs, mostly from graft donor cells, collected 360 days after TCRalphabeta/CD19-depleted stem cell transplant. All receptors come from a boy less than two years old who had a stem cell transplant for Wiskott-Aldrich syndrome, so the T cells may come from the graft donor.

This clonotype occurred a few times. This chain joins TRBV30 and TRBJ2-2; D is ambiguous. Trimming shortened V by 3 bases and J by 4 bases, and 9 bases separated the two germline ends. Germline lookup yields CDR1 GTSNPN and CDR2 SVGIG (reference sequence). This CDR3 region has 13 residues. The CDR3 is CAWSSSSTGELFF. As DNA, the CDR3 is TGTGCCTGGAGCTCTTCCTCCACCGGGGAGCTGTTTTTT. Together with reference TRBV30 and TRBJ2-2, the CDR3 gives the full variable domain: SQTIHQWPATLVQPVGSPLSLECTVEGTSNPNLYWYRQAAGRGLQLLFYSVGIGQISSEVPQNLSASRPQDRQFILSSKKLLLSDSGFYLCAWSSSSTGELFFGEGSRLTVL.

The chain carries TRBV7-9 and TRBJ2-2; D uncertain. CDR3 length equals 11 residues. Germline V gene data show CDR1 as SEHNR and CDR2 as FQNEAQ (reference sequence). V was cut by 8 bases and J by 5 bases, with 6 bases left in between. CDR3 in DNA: TGTGCCAGCGGACCGACCGGGGAGCTGTTTTTT. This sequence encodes CASGPTGELFF.

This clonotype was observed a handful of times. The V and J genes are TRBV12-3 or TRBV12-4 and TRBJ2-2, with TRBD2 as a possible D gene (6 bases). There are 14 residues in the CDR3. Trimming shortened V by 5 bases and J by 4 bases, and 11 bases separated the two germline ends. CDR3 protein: CASSGDWLTGELFF. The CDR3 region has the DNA TGTGCCAGCAGTGGGGACTGGCTCACCGGGGAGCTGTTTTTT.

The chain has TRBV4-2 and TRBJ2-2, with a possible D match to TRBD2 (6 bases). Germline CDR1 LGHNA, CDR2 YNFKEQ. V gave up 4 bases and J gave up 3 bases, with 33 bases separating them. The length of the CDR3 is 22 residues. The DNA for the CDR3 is TGTGCCAGCAGCCCCCCATGGCGGAGGGCCAGGCTGAAACACCTTGACACCGGGGAGCTGTTTTTT. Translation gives CASSPPWRRARLKHLDTGELFF.

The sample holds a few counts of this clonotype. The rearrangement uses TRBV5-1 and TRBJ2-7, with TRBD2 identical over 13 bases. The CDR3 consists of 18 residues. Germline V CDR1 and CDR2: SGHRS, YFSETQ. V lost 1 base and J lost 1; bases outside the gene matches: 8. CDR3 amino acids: CASSLPGLAGTGSYEQYF. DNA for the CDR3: TGCGCCAGCAGCTTGCCGGGACTAGCGGGAACGGGGTCCTACGAGCAGTACTTC.

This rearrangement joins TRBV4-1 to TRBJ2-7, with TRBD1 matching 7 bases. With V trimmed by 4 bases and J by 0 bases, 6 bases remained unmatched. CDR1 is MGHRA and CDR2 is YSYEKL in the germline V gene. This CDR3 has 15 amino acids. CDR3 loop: CASSLIGTVSYEQYF. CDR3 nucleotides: TGCGCCAGCAGCCTCATTGGGACAGTCTCCTACGAGCAGTACTTC.

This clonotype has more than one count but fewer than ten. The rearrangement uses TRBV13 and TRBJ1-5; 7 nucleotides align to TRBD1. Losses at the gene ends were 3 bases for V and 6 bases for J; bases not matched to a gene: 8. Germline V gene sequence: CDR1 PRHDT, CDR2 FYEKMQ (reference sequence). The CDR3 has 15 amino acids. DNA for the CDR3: TGTGCCAGCAGCTTCGGGAGGGGGCACGCTCAGCCCCAGCATTTT. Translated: CASSFGRGHAQPQHF.

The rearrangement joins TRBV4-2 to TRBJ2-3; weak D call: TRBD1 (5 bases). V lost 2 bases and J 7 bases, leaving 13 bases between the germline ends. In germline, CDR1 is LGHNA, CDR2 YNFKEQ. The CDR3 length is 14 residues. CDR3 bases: TGTGCCAGCAGCCAACCCCTGACAGCCCATACGCAGTATTTT. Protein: CASSQPLTAHTQYF.

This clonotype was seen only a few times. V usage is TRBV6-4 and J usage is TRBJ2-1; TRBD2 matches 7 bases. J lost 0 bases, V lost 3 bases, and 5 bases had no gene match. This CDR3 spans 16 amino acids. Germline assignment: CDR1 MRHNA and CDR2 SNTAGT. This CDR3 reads CASSERRGSSYNEQFF. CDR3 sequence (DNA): TGTGCCAGCAGTGAACGGCGGGGGAGCTCCTACAATGAGCAGTTCTTC.

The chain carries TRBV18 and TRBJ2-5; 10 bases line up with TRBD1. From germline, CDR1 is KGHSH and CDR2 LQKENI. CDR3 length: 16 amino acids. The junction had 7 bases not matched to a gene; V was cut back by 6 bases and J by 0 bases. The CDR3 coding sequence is TGTGCCAGCTCGCTTGACAGGGGGCAGTACCAAGAGACCCAGTACTTC. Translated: CASSLDRGQYQETQYF.

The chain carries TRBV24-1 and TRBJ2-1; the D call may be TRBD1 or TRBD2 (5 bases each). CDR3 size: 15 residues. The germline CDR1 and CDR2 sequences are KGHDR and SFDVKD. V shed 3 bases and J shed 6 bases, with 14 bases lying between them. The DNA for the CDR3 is TGTGCCACCAGTGATCCACTGGGGACCCCCAATGAGCAGTTCTTC. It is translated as CATSDPLGTPNEQFF.

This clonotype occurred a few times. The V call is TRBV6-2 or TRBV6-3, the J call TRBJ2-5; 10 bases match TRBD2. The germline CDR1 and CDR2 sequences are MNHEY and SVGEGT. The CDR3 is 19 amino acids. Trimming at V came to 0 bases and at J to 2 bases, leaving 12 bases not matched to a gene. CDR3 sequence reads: CASSYSRLAGVRKQETQYF. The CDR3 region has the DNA TGTGCCAGCAGTTACTCTCGGCTAGCGGGAGTAAGGAAGCAAGAGACCCAGTACTTC.

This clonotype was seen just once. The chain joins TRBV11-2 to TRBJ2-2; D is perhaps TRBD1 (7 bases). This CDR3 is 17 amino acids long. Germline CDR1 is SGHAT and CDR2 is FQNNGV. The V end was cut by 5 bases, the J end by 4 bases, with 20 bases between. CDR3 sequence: CASSLRDREASTGELFF. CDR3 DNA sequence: TGTGCCAGCAGCCTCCGAGACAGGGAGGCGAGCACCGGGGAGCTGTTTTTT.

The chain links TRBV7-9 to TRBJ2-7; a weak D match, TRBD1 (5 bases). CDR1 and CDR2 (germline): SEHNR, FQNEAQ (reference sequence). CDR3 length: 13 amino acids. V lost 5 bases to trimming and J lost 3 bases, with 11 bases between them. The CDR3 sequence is CASSRGYFYEQYF. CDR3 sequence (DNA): TGTGCCAGCAGCAGGGGCTACTTCTACGAGCAGTACTTC.

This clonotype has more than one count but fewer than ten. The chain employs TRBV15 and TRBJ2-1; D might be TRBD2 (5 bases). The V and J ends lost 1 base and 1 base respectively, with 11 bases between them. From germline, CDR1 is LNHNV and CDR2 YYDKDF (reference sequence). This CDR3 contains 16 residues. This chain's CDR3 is CATSRGIWTSYNEQFF. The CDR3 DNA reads TGTGCCACCAGCAGAGGAATTTGGACTTCCTACAATGAGCAGTTCTTC.

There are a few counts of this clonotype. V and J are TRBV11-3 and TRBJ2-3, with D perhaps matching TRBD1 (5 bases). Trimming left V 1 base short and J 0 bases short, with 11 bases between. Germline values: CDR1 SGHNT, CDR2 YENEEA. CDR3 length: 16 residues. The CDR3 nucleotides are TGTGCCAGCAGCTTAGGTTCCCAGGGAAGCACAGATACGCAGTATTTT. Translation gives CASSLGSQGSTDTQYF.

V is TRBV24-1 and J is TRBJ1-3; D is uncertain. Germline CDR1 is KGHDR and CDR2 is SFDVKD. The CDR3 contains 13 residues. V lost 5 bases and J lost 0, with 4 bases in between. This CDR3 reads CATSAASGNTIYF. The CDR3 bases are TGTGCCACCAGTGCTGCCTCTGGAAACACCATATATTTT.

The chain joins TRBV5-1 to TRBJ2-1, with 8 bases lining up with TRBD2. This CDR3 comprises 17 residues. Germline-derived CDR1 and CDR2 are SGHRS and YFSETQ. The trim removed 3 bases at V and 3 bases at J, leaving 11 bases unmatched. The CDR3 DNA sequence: TGCGCCAGCAGCTCTCTCGGACTAGCTCAGTTCTACAATGAGCAGTTCTTC. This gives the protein CASSSLGLAQFYNEQFF.

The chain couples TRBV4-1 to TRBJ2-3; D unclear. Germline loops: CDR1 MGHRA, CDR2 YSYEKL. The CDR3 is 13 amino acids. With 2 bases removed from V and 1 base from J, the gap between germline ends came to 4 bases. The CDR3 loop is CASSQLRTDTQYF. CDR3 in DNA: TGCGCCAGCAGCCAACTGCGCACAGATACGCAGTATTTT.

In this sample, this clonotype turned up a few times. The CDR3 sequence: CATSDFAGGGNEQFF. The CDR3 DNA is TGTGCCACCAGTGATTTCGCCGGGGGGGGCAATGAGCAGTTCTTC. The genes are TRBV24-1 and TRBJ2-1; 8 bases agree with TRBD2. CDR1 is KGHDR, CDR2 SFDVKD, per germline. The CDR3 runs to 15 residues. Germline trimming cut 1 base from V and 6 bases from J; bases unmatched to any gene: 4.

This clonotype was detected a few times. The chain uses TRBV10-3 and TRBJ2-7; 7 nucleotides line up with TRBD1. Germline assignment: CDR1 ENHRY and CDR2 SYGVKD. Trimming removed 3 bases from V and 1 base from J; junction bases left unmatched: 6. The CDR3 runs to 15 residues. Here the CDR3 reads CAISEGQAPSYEQYF. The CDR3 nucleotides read TGTGCCATCAGTGAAGGACAGGCGCCTTCCTACGAGCAGTACTTC.